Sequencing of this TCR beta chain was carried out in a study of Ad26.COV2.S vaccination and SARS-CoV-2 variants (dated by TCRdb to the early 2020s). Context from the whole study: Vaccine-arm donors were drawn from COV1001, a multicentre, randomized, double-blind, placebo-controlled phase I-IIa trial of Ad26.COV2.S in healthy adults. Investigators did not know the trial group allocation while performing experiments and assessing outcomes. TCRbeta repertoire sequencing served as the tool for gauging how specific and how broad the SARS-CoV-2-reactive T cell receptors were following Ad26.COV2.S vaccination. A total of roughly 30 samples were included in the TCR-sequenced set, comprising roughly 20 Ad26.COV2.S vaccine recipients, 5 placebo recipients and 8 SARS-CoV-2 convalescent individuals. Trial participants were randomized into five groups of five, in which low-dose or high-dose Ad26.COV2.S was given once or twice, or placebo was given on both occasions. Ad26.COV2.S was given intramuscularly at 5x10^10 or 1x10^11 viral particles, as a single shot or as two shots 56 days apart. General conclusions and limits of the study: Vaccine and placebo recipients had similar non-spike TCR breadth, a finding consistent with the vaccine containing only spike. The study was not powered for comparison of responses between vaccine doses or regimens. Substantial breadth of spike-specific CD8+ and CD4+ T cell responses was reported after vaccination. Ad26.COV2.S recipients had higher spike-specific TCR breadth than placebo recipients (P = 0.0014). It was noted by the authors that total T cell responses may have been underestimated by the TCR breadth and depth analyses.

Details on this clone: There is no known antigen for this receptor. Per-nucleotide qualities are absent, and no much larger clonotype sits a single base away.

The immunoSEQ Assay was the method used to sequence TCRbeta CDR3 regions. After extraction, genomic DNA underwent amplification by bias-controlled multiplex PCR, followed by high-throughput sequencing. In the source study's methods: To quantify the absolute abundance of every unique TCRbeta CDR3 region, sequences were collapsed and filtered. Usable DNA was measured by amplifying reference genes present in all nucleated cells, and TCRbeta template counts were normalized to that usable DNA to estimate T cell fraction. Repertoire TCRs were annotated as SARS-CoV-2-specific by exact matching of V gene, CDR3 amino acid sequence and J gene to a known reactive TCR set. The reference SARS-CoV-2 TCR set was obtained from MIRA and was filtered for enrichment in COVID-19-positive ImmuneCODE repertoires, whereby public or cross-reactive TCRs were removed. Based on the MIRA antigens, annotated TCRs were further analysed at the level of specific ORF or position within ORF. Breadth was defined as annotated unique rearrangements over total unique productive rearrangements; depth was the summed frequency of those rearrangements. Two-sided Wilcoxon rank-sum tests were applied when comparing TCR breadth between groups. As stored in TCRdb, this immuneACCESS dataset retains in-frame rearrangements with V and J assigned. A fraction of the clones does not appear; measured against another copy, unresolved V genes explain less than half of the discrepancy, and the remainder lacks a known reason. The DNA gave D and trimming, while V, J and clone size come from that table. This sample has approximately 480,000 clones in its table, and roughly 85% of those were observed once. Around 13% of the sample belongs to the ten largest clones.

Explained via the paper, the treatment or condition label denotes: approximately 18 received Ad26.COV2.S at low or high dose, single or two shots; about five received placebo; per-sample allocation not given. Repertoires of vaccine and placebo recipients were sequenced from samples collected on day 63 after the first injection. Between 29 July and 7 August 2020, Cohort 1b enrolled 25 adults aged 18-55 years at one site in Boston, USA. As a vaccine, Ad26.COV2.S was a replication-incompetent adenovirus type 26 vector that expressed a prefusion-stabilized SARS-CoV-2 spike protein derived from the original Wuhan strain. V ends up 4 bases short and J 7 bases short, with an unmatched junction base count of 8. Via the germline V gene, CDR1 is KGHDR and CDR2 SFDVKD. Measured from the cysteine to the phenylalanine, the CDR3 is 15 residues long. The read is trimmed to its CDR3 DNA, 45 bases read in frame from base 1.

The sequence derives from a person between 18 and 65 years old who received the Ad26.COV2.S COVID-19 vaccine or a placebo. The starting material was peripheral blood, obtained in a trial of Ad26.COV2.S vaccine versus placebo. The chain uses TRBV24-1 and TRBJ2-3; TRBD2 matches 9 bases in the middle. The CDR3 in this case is CATSDPRLAVNTQYF. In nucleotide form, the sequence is TGTGCCACCAGTGACCCCCGACTAGCGGTAAATACGCAGTATTTT.